The source of this T cell receptor (beta chain) is a study of cytomegalovirus exposure and HLA in healthy donors listed by TCRdb under 2017. About the investigation overall: A later analysis indicated that the 130 or so validation repertoires were generated on the platform also employed for the 700 or so repertoires of the first cohort. A separate validation cohort of over a hundred different subjects was used in addition to the approximately 610-subject first cohort. High-throughput TCR immunosequencing, statistical association of individual TCRs with disease status, and machine learning were combined to predict cytomegalovirus infection status. The study aimed to test whether signatures of past pathogen exposure could be identified by cataloging public T cell receptors.

Paper-wide results and their limitations: In vitro tests confirmed that a few of the cytomegalovirus-associated TCR beta chains recognize cytomegalovirus antigens. Most TCR sequences were observed very rarely across donors, whereas some public TCRs were present in many individuals. Subsequent analysis determined that TCRs grouped into clusters in the first cohort also showed a tendency toward co-occurrence across the 120 validation repertoires, and approximately 93% of cluster scores exceeded 0. In both the original and validation cohorts, the classifier was reported to diagnose cytomegalovirus status with high specificity and sensitivity. The validation cohort had no HLA typing available for a later analysis, so co-occurrence within that cohort was assessed over all 110 or so repertoires. The study gave a list of about 150 TCR beta chains associated with cytomegalovirus. According to the authors, the approach could potentially be generalized to other disease states and immunological phenotypes.

The donors belonged to the validation cohort of approximately 130 subjects, which was separate from the approximately 700-subject first cohort. Concerning this clone: Its antigen remains unidentified. Qualities for individual bases were not recorded, and no much larger clone is one base off.

From V the trimming removes 0 bases and from J it removes 3 bases, while the gene matches leave 5 bases of the junction unaccounted for. The germline V gene encodes CDR1 KGHSH and CDR2 LQKENI. The CDR3 has 15 amino acids, counting the end cysteine and phenylalanine. The only DNA kept is the CDR3, 45 bases in frame from the first base. Libraries were prepared through the immunoSEQ multiplex PCR assay. The original methods were these. To diagnose cytomegalovirus status from the catalog of TCR beta chain sequences, a statistical classification framework was built. TCRdb limited this immuneACCESS table to in-frame rearrangements with V and J called. A share of clones is missing; checked studies link under half to unresolved V genes, and the rest is unexplained. V, J and clone size are taken as reported in that table, and D and trimming were inferred from the DNA itself. The sample yields 130,000 to 150,000 clones; around 90% were counted once. The ten largest clones add up to roughly 4.8% of the sample.

The sequence joins TRBV18 to TRBJ2-7, with TRBD2 matching 7 junction bases. Specimen: PBMCs. The clonotype originates from a man younger than 35 in good health and CMV-seropositive. The DNA reads TGTGCCAGCTCACCACCGGGGTGGGAGGGCTACGAGCAGTACTTC. Protein translation: CASSPPGWEGYEQYF. Reference TRBV18 and TRBJ2-7 genes cover what lies past the CDR3, so the full variable domain is NAGVMQNPRHLVRRRGQEARLRCSPMKGHSHVYWYRQLPEEGLKFMVYLQKENIIDESGMPKERFSAEFPKEGPSILRIQQVVRGDSAAYFCASSPPGWEGYEQYFGPGTRLTVT.